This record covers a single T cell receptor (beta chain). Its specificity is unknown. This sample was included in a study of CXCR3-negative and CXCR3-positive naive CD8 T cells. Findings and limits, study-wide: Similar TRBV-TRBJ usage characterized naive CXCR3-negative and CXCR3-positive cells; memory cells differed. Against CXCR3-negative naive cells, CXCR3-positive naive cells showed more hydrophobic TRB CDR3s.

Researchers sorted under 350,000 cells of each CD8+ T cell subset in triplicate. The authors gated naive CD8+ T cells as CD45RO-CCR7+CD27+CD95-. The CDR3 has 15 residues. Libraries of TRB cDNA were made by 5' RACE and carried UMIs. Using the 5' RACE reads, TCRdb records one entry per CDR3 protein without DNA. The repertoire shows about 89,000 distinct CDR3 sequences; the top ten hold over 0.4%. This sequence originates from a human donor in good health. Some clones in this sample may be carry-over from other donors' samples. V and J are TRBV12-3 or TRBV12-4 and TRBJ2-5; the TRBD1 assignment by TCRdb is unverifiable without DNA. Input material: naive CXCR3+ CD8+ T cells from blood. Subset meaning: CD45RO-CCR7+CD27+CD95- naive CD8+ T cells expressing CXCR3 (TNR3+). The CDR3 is CASSTQEFLGETQYF.